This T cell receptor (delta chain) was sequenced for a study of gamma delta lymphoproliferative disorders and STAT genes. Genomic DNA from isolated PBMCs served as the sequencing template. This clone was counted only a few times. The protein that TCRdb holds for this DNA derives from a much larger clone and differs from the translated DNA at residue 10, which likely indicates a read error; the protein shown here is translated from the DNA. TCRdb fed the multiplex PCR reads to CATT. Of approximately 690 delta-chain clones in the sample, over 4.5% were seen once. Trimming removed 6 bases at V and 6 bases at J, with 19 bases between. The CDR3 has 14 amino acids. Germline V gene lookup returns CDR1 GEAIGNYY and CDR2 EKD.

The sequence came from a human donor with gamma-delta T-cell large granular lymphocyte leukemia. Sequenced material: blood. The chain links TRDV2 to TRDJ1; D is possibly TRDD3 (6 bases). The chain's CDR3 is CACNSLGIPYKLIF. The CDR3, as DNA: TGTGCCTGTAACTCGCTGGGGATCCCCTATAAACTCATCTTT.